This T cell receptor (beta chain) was sequenced during a study of T cell responses to AZD1222 COVID-19 vaccine. Using immunoSEQ multiplex PCR, the repertoire was profiled, and TCRdb retains in-frame clones only, with some absent. Found here are 140,000 or so clones, approximately 86% of them singletons; the top ten hold about 5%. Germline V gives CDR1 SQVTM, CDR2 ANQGSEA. V gave up 8 bases and J gave up 2 bases, with 13 bases separating them. This CDR3 is built from 12 residues. Findings and caveats of the study: Along spike, vaccine-associated CD4 TCRs were found throughout, with dominance at 160-218 and 743-854. Nearly half of spike-specific TCRs reportedly target variant regions that are unmutated in the B.1.351 and B.1.1.7 variants. Repertoire sampling occurred only after the peak T cell response.

In regard to this clone: Its antigen is as yet unknown.

The source was peripheral blood, collected 28 days after the second dose of the MenACWY control vaccine. The rearrangement joins TRBV29-1 to TRBJ2-7, with no clear D. The TCR comes from an adult who received the MenACWY meningococcal vaccine as a control. The CDR3 region has the DNA TGCAGCACCCTAGGGCAGACCTACGAGCAGTACTTC. Translated, it gives CSTLGQTYEQYF.